The next 15 T cell receptor beta chains were all read from a single sample in a study of blood T cell repertoires in COVID-19. Libraries were prepared by immunoSEQ multiplex PCR; TCRdb keeps only in-frame clonotypes and omits some of them. The sample lists 29,000 or so clones; roughly nine tenths were seen once. Sequencing input: peripheral blood. The receptors come from a human donor in a cohort sampled during active COVID-19.

The rearrangement joins TRBV11-1 to TRBJ2-3, with 8 nucleotides matching TRBD2. Per germline, CDR1 SGHAT and CDR2 FQDESV (reference sequence). This CDR3 is 17 amino acids long. The V segment lost 0 bases and the J segment 4 bases; nucleotides outside the gene matches: 9. The CDR3 loop is CASSLALYSGDADTQYF. CDR3 bases: TGTGCCAGCAGCTTAGCGCTGTATAGCGGGGACGCAGATACGCAGTATTTT.

The V and J genes are TRBV28 and TRBJ1-2; D unresolved. This CDR3 comprises 13 residues. Germline values: CDR1 MDHEN, CDR2 SYDVKM. The V end was cut by 7 bases, the J end by 0 bases, with 9 bases between. CDR3 amino acids: CASTRGPNYGYTF. In DNA, the CDR3 is TGTGCCAGCACCCGCGGGCCTAACTATGGCTACACCTTC.

V is TRBV30 and J is TRBJ2-5; 8 nucleotides match TRBD1. Germline loops: CDR1 GTSNPN, CDR2 SVGIG (reference sequence). Trimming removed 3 bases from V and 5 bases from J; junction bases left unmatched: 2. The CDR3 runs to 12 residues. The CDR3 bases are TGTGCCTGGAGATGGACAGGGGAGACCCAGTACTTC. Protein sequence: CAWRWTGETQYF. Supplemented by reference TRBV30 and TRBJ2-5, the full variable domain reads SQTIHQWPATLVQPVGSPLSLECTVEGTSNPNLYWYRQAAGRGLQLLFYSVGIGQISSEVPQNLSASRPQDRQFILSSKKLLLSDSGFYLCAWRWTGETQYFGPGTRLLVL.

This clone was seen a single time. The V call is TRBV14, the J call TRBJ1-1; 8 bases match TRBD1. This CDR3 spans 14 amino acids. CDR1 is SGHDN and CDR2 is FVKESK in the germline V gene. V gave up 1 base and J gave up 4 bases; unmatched junction bases: 2. CDR3 sequence: CASSQVTGGTEAFF. The DNA of the CDR3 is TGTGCCAGCAGCCAAGTAACAGGGGGCACTGAAGCTTTCTTT.

V gene TRBV4-3 combines with J gene TRBJ2-3, with 9 bases aligning to TRBD2. The germline gives CDR1 LGHNA, CDR2 YSLEER. V trimming: 2 bases; J trimming: 4 bases; junction bases outside the gene matches: 4. This CDR3 contains 15 residues. The CDR3 protein is CASSQRAGGPDTQYF. The CDR3 DNA reads as TGCGCCAGCAGCCAACGGGCGGGGGGGCCAGATACGCAGTATTTT.

The chain employs TRBV6-5 and TRBJ2-1; D uncertain. Deletions cut 6 bases from V and 11 bases from J, with 11 bases between. The CDR3 spans 11 residues. Germline V CDR1 and CDR2: MNHEY, SVGAGI. CDR3 loop: CASRLGSQQFF. The CDR3 nucleotides read TGTGCCAGCAGGCTAGGATCCCAGCAGTTCTTC.

The V and J genes are TRBV19 and TRBJ1-4; possible D gene TRBD1, 6 bases. The CDR3 sequence is 17 residues long. Between the trimmed V and J ends, which lost 3 bases and 8 bases, there was a span of 22 bases. Germline CDR1 is LNHDA and CDR2 is SQIVND (reference sequence). The DNA for the CDR3 is TGTGCCAGTAGTATGGCCAGGGGAGCCGCAGTGTACGAAAAACTGTTTTTT. It is translated as CASSMARGAAVYEKLFF.

The rearrangement uses TRBV29-1 and TRBJ2-3; 13 positions match TRBD2. The ends lost 1 base at V and 3 bases at J; junction bases unmatched: 4. The CDR3 runs to 16 residues. CDR1 and CDR2 (germline): SQVTM, ANQGSEA. CDR3 loop: CSVEVELAGGTDTQYF. CDR3 coding DNA: TGCAGCGTTGAAGTGGAACTAGCGGGAGGGACAGATACGCAGTATTTT.

The CDR3 loop reads CASSSSGGNSYEQYF. The CDR3 coding sequence is TGTGCCAGCAGCTCTAGCGGGGGGAACTCCTACGAGCAGTACTTC. The rearrangement joins TRBV11-2 to TRBJ2-7, with TRBD2 identical over 11 bases. Trimming took 4 bases from V and 0 from J; bases not matched to a gene: 2. This CDR3 has 15 residues. Germline-derived CDR1 and CDR2 are SGHAT and FQNNGV.

The chain combines TRBV5-1 with TRBJ1-1, with a tentative D call TRBD1 (5 bases). There are 15 residues in the CDR3. V lost 4 bases and J 4 bases, leaving 17 bases between the germline ends. Germline CDR1 reads SGHRS; CDR2 reads YFSETQ. CDR3 protein: CASSRTGIPGTEAFF. The CDR3 DNA sequence: TGCGCCAGCAGCCGTACAGGAATACCGGGCACTGAAGCTTTCTTT.

This rearrangement joins TRBV4-3 to TRBJ2-1; 13 nucleotides line up with TRBD2. Germline lookup yields CDR1 LGHNA and CDR2 YSLEER. V lost 1 base and J lost 5; bases outside the gene matches: 5. The CDR3 runs to 17 residues. The CDR3 sequence: CASSQGLTSGGDNEQFF. Here the CDR3 DNA reads TGCGCCAGCAGCCAAGGCCTTACTAGCGGGGGGGACAATGAGCAGTTCTTC.

The genes are TRBV19 and TRBJ1-1, with 8 nucleotides matching TRBD1. The CDR3 covers 15 residues. Germline CDR1 is LNHDA and CDR2 is SQIVND (reference sequence). The J segment lost 5 bases and the V segment lost 4 bases, leaving 9 bases of the junction unmatched. The CDR3 DNA sequence: TGTGCCAGTAGTACCGAAGGGACAGGTCCAACTGAAGCTTTCTTT. Translation: CASSTEGTGPTEAFF.

V gene TRBV19 combines with J gene TRBJ1-1; D unclear. This CDR3 is 13 amino acids long. V was clipped by 5 bases and J by 0 bases, with 7 bases between them. Germline-derived CDR1 and CDR2 are LNHDA and SQIVND (reference sequence). This CDR3 is CASSAQMNTEAFF. DNA for the CDR3: TGTGCCAGTAGTGCTCAGATGAACACTGAAGCTTTCTTT.

CDR3 DNA: TGTGCCAGCAGCCAAAGAGGGCCCCAGCGGGCCGAGCAGTACTTC. It codes for CASSQRGPQRAEQYF. The rearrangement links TRBV3-1 (or the pseudogene TRBV3-2) to TRBJ2-7; tentative D call: TRBD2 (6 bases). This CDR3 is built from 15 residues. The germline V and J ends were trimmed by 2 bases and 6 bases, with 17 bases remaining between them. Germline loops: CDR1 LGHDT, CDR2 YNNKEL (reference sequence).

The CDR3, as DNA: TGTGCCAGCAGCCTAGGGGTTAGGGCAGATACGCAGTATTTT. Its protein is CASSLGVRADTQYF. The chain couples TRBV6-4 to TRBJ2-3, with D maybe TRBD1 (5 bases). V was cut by 6 bases and J by 4 bases, with 14 bases left in between. Germline CDR1 reads MRHNA; CDR2 reads SNTAGT. CDR3 length: 14 amino acids.